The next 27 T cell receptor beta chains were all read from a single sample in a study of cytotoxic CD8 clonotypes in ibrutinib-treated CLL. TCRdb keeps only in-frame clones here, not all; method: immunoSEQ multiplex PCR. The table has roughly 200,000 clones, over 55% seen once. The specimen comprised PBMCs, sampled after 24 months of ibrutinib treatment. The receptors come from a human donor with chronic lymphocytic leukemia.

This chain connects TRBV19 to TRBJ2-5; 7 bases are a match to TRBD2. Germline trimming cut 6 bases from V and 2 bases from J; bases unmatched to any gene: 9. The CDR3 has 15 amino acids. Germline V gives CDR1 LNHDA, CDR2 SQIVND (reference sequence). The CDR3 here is CASRRASGLQETQYF. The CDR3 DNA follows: TGTGCCAGTAGGCGTGCTAGCGGATTACAAGAGACCCAGTACTTC.

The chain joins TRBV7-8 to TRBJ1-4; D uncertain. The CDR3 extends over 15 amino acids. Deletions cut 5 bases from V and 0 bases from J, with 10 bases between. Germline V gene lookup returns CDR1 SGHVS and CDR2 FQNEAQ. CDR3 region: CASSLRTATNEKLFF. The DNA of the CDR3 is TGTGCCAGCAGCCTTCGGACCGCAACTAATGAAAAACTGTTTTTT.

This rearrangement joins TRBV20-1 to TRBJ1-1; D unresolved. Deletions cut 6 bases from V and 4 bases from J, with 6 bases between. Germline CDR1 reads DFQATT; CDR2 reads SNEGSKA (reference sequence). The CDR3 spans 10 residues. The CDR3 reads CSALPTEAFF. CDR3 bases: TGCAGTGCCCTCCCCACTGAAGCTTTCTTT.

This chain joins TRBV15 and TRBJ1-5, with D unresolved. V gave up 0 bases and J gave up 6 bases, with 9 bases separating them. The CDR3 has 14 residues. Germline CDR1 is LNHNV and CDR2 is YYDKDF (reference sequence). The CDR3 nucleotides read TGTGCCACCAGCAGAGACTATGGGCCTCAGCCCCAGCATTTT. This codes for CATSRDYGPQPQHF.

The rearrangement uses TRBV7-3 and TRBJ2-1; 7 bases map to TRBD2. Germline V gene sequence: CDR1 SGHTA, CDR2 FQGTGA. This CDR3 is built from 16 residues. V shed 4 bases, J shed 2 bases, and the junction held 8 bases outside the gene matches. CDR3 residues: CASSSDSGSTYNEQFF. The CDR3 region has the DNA TGTGCCAGCAGCTCAGATAGCGGGTCGACCTACAATGAGCAGTTCTTC.

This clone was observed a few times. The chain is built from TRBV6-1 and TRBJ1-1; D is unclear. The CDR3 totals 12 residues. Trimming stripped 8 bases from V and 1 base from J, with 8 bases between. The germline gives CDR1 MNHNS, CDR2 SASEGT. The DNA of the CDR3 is TGTGCCAGCGCAACAAGGAACACTGAAGCTTTCTTT. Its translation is CASATRNTEAFF.

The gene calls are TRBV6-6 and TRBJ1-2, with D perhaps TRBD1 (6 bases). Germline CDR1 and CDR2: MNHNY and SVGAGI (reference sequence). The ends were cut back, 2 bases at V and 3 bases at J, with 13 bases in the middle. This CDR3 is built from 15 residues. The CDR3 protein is CASSYEQGFDYGYTF. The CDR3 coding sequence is TGTGCCAGCAGTTACGAACAGGGATTTGACTATGGCTACACCTTC.

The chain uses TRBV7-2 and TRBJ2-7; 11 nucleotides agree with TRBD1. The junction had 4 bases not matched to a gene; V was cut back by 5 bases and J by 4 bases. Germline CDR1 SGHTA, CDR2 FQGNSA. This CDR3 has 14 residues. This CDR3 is CASSPGTGGYEQYF. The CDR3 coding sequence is TGTGCCAGCAGCCCCGGGACAGGGGGTTACGAGCAGTACTTC.

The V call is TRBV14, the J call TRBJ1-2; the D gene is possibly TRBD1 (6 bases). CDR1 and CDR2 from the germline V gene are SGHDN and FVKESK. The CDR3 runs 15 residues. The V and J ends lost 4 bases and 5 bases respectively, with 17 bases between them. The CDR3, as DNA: TGTGCCAGCAGCCCTTACAGGGTGCCGAGTTATGGCTACACCTTC. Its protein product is CASSPYRVPSYGYTF.

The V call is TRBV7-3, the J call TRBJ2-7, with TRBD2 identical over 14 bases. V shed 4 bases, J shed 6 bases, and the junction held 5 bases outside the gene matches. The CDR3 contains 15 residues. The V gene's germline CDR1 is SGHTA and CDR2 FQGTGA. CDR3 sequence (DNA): TGTGCCAGCAGCTCGGGACTAGCGGGAGTGCGCGAGCAGTACTTC. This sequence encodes CASSSGLAGVREQYF.

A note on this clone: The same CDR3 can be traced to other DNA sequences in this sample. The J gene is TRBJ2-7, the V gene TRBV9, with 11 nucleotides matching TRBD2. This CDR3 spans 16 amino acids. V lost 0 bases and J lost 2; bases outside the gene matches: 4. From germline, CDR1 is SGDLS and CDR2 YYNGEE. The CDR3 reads CASSVGTSGRTYEQYF. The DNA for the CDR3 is TGTGCCAGCAGCGTAGGGACTAGCGGGCGGACCTACGAGCAGTACTTC.

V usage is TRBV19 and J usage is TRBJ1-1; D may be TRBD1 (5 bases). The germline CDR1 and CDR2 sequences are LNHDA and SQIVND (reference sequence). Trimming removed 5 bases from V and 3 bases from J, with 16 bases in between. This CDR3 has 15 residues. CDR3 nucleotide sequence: TGTGCCAGTAGTCCGTATCTCCGGGGGGACACTGAAGCTTTCTTT. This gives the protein CASSPYLRGDTEAFF.

CDR3 amino acids: CASSLQGGGNTEAFF. CDR3 coding DNA: TGCGCCAGCAGCTTACAAGGGGGTGGGAACACTGAAGCTTTCTTT. The chain carries TRBV5-1 and TRBJ1-1; maybe TRBD1 (6 bases). V lost 2 bases to trimming and J lost 1 base, with 12 bases between them. CDR1 and CDR2 (germline): SGHRS, YFSETQ. CDR3 length equals 15 residues. Based on the CDR3 plus reference TRBV5-1 and TRBJ1-1, the full variable domain is KAGVTQTPRYLIKTRGQQVTLSCSPISGHRSVSWYQQTPGQGLQFLFEYFSETQRNKGNFPGRFSGRQFSNSRSEMNVSTLELGDSALYLCASSLQGGGNTEAFFGQGTRLTVV.

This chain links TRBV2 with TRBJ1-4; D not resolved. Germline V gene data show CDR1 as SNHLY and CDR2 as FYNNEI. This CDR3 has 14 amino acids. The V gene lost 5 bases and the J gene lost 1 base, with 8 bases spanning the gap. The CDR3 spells CASSRVGTNEKLFF. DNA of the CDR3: TGTGCCAGCAGTAGGGTGGGAACTAATGAAAAACTGTTTTTT.

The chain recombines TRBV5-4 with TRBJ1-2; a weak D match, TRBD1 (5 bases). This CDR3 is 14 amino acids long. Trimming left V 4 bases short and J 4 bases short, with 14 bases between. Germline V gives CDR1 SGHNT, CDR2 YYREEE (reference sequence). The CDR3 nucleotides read TGTGCCAGCAGCAGTCGGGGGGGACCCTATGGCTACACCTTC. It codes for CASSSRGGPYGYTF.

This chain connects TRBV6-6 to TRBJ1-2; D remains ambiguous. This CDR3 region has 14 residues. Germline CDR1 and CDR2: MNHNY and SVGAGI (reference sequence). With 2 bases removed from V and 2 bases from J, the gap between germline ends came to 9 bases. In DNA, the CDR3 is TGTGCCAGCAGTTACCGCAGCGGGAACTATGGCTACACCTTC. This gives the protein CASSYRSGNYGYTF.

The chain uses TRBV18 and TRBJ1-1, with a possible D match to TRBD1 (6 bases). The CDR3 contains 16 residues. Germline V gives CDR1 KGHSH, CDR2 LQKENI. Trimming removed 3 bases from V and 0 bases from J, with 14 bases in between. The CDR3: CASSPRQDPMNTEAFF. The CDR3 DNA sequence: TGTGCCAGCTCACCGAGACAGGACCCCATGAACACTGAAGCTTTCTTT.

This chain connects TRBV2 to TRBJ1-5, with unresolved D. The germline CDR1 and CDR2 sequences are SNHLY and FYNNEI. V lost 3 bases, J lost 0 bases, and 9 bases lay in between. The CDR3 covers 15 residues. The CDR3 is CASSEFSYSNQPQHF. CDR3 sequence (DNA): TGTGCCAGCAGTGAGTTCAGCTATAGCAATCAGCCCCAGCATTTT.

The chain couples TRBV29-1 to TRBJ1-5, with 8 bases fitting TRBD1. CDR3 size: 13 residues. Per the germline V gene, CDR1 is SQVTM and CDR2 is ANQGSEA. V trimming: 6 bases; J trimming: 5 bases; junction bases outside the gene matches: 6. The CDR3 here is CSVRQGSDQPQHF. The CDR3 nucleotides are TGCAGCGTCCGACAGGGGTCGGATCAGCCCCAGCATTTT.

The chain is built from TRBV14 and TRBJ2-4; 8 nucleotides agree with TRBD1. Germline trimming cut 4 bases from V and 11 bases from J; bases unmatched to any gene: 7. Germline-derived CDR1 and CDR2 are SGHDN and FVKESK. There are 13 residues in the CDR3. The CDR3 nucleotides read TGTGCCAGCAGCCGGGGACAGGACGGGGTTCAGTACTTC. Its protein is CASSRGQDGVQYF.

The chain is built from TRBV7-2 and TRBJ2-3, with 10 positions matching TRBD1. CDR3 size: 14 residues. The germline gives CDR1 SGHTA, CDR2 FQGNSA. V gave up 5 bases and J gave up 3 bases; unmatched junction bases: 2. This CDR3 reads CASSRTGGTDTQYF. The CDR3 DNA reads TGTGCCAGCAGCCGGACAGGGGGTACAGATACGCAGTATTTT.

The CDR3 region has the DNA TGTGCCACCAGCAGGGGACAGACTTCCTACAATGAGCAGTTCTTC. Translated, it gives CATSRGQTSYNEQFF. The rearrangement joins TRBV15 to TRBJ2-1; 7 bases match TRBD1. Germline loops: CDR1 LNHNV, CDR2 YYDKDF (reference sequence). J lost 1 base, V lost 3 bases, and 3 bases had no gene match. CDR3 length equals 15 residues. The full variable domain, completed using reference TRBV15 and TRBJ2-1, is DAMVIQNPRYQVTQFGKPVTLSCSQTLNHNVMYWYQQKSSQAPKLLFHYYDKDFNNEADTPDNFQSRRPNTSFCFLDIRSPGLGDTAMYLCATSRGQTSYNEQFFGPGTRLTVL.

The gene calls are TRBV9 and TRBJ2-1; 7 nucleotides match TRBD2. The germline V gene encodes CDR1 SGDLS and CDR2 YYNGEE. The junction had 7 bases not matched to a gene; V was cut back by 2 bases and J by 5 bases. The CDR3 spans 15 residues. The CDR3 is CASSVRGSFNNEQFF. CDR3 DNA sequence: TGTGCCAGCAGCGTGCGGGGGAGTTTCAACAATGAGCAGTTCTTC.

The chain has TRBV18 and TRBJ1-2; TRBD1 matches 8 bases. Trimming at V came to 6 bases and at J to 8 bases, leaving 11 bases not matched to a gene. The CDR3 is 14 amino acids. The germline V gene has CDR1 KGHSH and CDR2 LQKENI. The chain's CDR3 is CASSRLTGEYGYTF. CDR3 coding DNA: TGTGCCAGCTCCCGCCTGACAGGGGAATACGGCTACACCTTC. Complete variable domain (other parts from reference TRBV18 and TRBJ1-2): NAGVMQNPRHLVRRRGQEARLRCSPMKGHSHVYWYRQLPEEGLKFMVYLQKENIIDESGMPKERFSAEFPKEGPSILRIQQVVRGDSAAYFCASSRLTGEYGYTFGSGTRLTVV.

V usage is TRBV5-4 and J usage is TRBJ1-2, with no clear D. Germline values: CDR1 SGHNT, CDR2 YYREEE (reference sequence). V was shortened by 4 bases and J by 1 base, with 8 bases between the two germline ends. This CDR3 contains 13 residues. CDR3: CASSPGLNYGYTF. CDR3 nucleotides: TGTGCCAGCAGCCCAGGTCTTAACTATGGCTACACCTTC.

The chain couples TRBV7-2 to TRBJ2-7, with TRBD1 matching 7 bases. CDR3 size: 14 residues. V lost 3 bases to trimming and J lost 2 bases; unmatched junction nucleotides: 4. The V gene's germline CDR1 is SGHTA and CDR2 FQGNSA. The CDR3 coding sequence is TGTGCCAGCAGCTTTGGGACAGCACCCTACGAGCAGTACTTC. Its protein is CASSFGTAPYEQYF.

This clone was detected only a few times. The CDR3 sequence: CAISENSGVGGYTF. The CDR3 DNA reads TGTGCCATCAGTGAGAATTCAGGGGTCGGTGGCTACACCTTC. This chain uses TRBV10-3 with TRBJ1-2; TRBD1 might be the D (6 bases). Trimming took off 2 bases at V and 7 bases at J, with 14 bases between the two ends. Per germline, CDR1 ENHRY and CDR2 SYGVKD. This CDR3 region has 14 residues.